These 5 T cell receptor beta chains were sequenced from one sample in a study of blood T cells in healthy people across ages. Alongside a J-beta primer mix, a sample-barcoded 5' primer served in a second PCR lasting about 7 to 12 cycles. One entry per CDR3 protein, called by TCRdb with MiXCR from the 5' RACE reads. This sample has about 1.4 million distinct CDR3 sequences, with almost 60% found just once. Sequenced: blood. The receptors here all came from a man younger than 30 in good health.

V is TRBV20-1 and J is TRBJ2-3; the match to TRBD2 covers 7 bases. The V gene end was trimmed by 4 bases and the J gene end by 2 bases; junction bases not matched to a gene: 9. CDR3 length equals 15 residues. The germline V gene has CDR1 DFQATT and CDR2 SNEGSKA (reference sequence). As DNA, the CDR3 is TGCAGTGCTATCTCTAGCGGACCACTCACAGATACGCAGTATTTT. Translating it yields CSAISSGPLTDTQYF.

This clonotype was found a few times. This rearrangement joins TRBV6-6 to TRBJ2-3; possibly TRBD1 for D (6 bases). The CDR3 has 13 residues. The V and J ends lost 6 bases and 6 bases respectively, with 13 bases between them. Looked up from germline, CDR1 is MNHNY and CDR2 is SVGAGI (reference sequence). The CDR3: CASSPGQGDTQYF. The CDR3 coding sequence is TGTGCCAGCAGCCCGGGTCAGGGGGATACGCAGTATTTT.

The V gene is TRBV15, the J gene TRBJ2-7, with TRBD1 identical over 8 bases. The J segment lost 3 bases and the V segment lost 2 bases, leaving 6 bases of the junction unmatched. Looked up from germline, CDR1 is LNHNV and CDR2 is YYDKDF (reference sequence). The CDR3 length is 15 residues. CDR3 amino acids: CATSRTAGTGYEQYF. DNA for the CDR3: TGTGCCACCAGCAGAACCGCCGGGACAGGCTACGAGCAGTACTTC.

This clonotype was detected a few times. The J gene is TRBJ1-2, the V gene TRBV4-1; 11 bases align to TRBD1. The J segment lost 8 bases and the V segment lost 3 bases, leaving 8 bases of the junction unmatched. This CDR3 comprises 15 residues. In germline, CDR1 is MGHRA, CDR2 YSYEKL. CDR3 nucleotides: TGCGCCAGCAGCCATGTTCCGGGGGACAGGGGGGGCTACACCTTC. The encoded protein is CASSHVPGDRGGYTF.

The chain has TRBV7-9 and TRBJ2-1, with D tentatively TRBD2 (5 bases). CDR1 and CDR2 (germline): SEHNR, FQNEAQ (reference sequence). V lost 4 bases to trimming and J lost 12 bases, with 22 bases between them. This CDR3 comprises 15 residues. In DNA, the CDR3 is TGTGCCAGCAGCTCACTCGGGGTAAAGGACCTAGCGCAGTTCTTC. This sequence encodes CASSSLGVKDLAQFF.